This T cell receptor (beta chain) was sequenced during a study of blood T cell repertoires in COVID-19. Study-wide background: Whether acute or convalescent, the COVID-19 samples came from the United States, Italy and Spain.

Per the original methods: Quantification of nucleated cells was approximated via reference gene primer amplification. Libraries were prepared by immunoSEQ multiplex PCR; TCRdb keeps only in-frame clonotypes and omits some of them. For V, J and clone size, that table is used; D and trimming come from the DNA. The table lists tens of thousands of clones, nearly 85% of them singletons. CDR1 and CDR2 from the germline V gene are SGDLS and YYNGEE. The CDR3 totals 14 residues. Trimming removed 4 bases from V and 3 bases from J; junction bases left unmatched: 4. The source of this sequence is a woman older than 75 with acute or convalescent COVID-19. The V call is TRBV9, the J call TRBJ1-5; 7 bases line up with TRBD1. Input material: peripheral blood. The CDR3 protein is CASSRGPNNQPQHF. The CDR3 bases are TGTGCCAGCAGCAGGGGGCCTAACAATCAGCCCCAGCATTTT.